What follows are 11 T cell receptor beta chains derived from one specimen sequenced in a study of T cell changes during pregnancy in multiple sclerosis (dated by TCRdb to between 2018 and 2020). Preparation of the library involved the immunoSEQ multiplex PCR assay. Entries here come from immuneACCESS through TCRdb and include only in-frame sequences with V and J called. Some clones fail to appear in such tables; in the studies checked, an unresolved V gene covers under half of the shortfall, and the cause of the remainder is unknown. Within this sample are roughly 76,000 clones, with 80% to 95% of them counted one time only. 0.29% of the sample is in the top ten clones. The sample in question was CD4+ T cells from peripheral blood mononuclear cells, obtained after pregnancy. Source of these receptors: a female donor with multiple sclerosis, enrolled in a pregnancy study.

The gene calls are TRBV5-1 and TRBJ2-5; 8 nucleotides agree with TRBD1. V trimming: 2 bases; J trimming: 5 bases; junction bases outside the gene matches: 5. The CDR3 spans 14 residues. Germline V CDR1 and CDR2: SGHRS, YFSETQ. CDR3 protein: CASSFDRGRETQYF. In DNA form, the CDR3 reads TGCGCCAGCAGCTTTGACAGGGGACGGGAGACCCAGTACTTC. Drawing the rest from reference TRBV5-1 and TRBJ2-5, the complete variable domain is KAGVTQTPRYLIKTRGQQVTLSCSPISGHRSVSWYQQTPGQGLQFLFEYFSETQRNKGNFPGRFSGRQFSNSRSEMNVSTLELGDSALYLCASSFDRGRETQYFGPGTRLLVL.

This chain connects TRBV7-9 to TRBJ2-7, with 9 nucleotides matching TRBD2. Trimming cost V 5 bases and J 1 base; bases outside gene matches: 15. Germline V gene data show CDR1 as SEHNR and CDR2 as FQNEAQ (reference sequence). The CDR3 extends over 18 amino acids. The CDR3 loop reads CASSIGGLAGTSSYEQYF. CDR3 DNA sequence: TGTGCCAGCAGCATAGGAGGGCTAGCGGGGACCTCATCCTACGAGCAGTACTTC.

J is TRBJ2-5 and V is TRBV5-1; maybe TRBD2 (6 bases). The CDR3 length is 15 residues. Germline CDR1 is SGHRS and CDR2 is YFSETQ. Trimming cost V 2 bases and J 1 base, with 12 bases left between them. The CDR3 loop reads CASSLVSGSQETQYF. As DNA, the CDR3 is TGCGCCAGCAGCTTAGTTAGCGGTTCCCAAGAGACCCAGTACTTC.

The chain has TRBV30 and TRBJ2-7, with D possibly TRBD2 on 6 matching bases. Trimming left V 3 bases short and J 6 bases short, with 12 bases between. This CDR3 has 12 amino acids. CDR1 and CDR2 from the germline V gene are GTSNPN and SVGIG (reference sequence). CDR3: CAWSSGGAEQYF. CDR3 nucleotides: TGTGCCTGGAGCTCTGGAGGGGCCGAGCAGTACTTC.

The chain is built from TRBV7-6 and TRBJ2-2; 7 bases map to TRBD1. Germline V lookup: CDR1 SGHVS, CDR2 FNYEAQ. CDR3 length: 15 amino acids. V shed 5 bases, J shed 6 bases, and the junction held 9 bases outside the gene matches. The CDR3 DNA reads TGTGCCAGCAGCGTTAGACCTCAGGGGGCCGGGGAGCTGTTTTTT. This encodes CASSVRPQGAGELFF.

The chain carries TRBV9 and TRBJ2-2; tentatively, D is TRBD1 (5 bases). Trimming left V 0 bases short and J 8 bases short, with 11 bases between. Germline values: CDR1 SGDLS, CDR2 YYNGEE. The CDR3 runs to 14 residues. The DNA of the CDR3 is TGTGCCAGCAGCGTAGGCGTAGGGGAAGGGGAGCTGTTTTTT. Translation: CASSVGVGEGELFF. Complete variable domain (other parts from reference TRBV9 and TRBJ2-2): DSGVTQTPKHLITATGQRVTLRCSPRSGDLSVYWYQQSLDQGLQFLIQYYNGEERAKGNILERFSAQQFPDLHSELNLSSLELGDSALYFCASSVGVGEGELFFGEGSRLTVL.

The chain links TRBV4-1 to TRBJ2-5; 9 bases line up with TRBD1. The junction had 9 bases not matched to a gene; V was cut back by 4 bases and J by 3 bases. The length of the CDR3 is 16 residues. Germline assignment: CDR1 MGHRA and CDR2 YSYEKL. The CDR3 bases are TGCGCCAGCAGCCGCTTTAAGACAGGGGGTAAAGAGACCCAGTACTTC. Translation: CASSRFKTGGKETQYF.

V gene TRBV18 combines with J gene TRBJ1-2, with D unresolved. Germline V gives CDR1 KGHSH, CDR2 LQKENI. The CDR3 runs 15 residues. With 0 bases removed from V and 3 bases from J, the gap between germline ends came to 11 bases. The CDR3 reads CASSPPTGWDYGYTF. CDR3 bases: TGTGCCAGCTCACCACCGACTGGCTGGGACTATGGCTACACCTTC.

This chain uses TRBV7-3 with TRBJ2-1, with 10 bases fitting TRBD2. J was trimmed by 4 bases and V by 5 bases; bases with no gene match: 5. Germline CDR1 and CDR2: SGHTA and FQGTGA. This CDR3 has 15 amino acids. The chain's CDR3 is CASSPRTSGYNEQFF. CDR3 bases: TGTGCCAGCAGCCCCCGGACTAGCGGTTACAATGAGCAGTTCTTC.

The chain combines TRBV6-5 with TRBJ1-6, with TRBD1 as a possible D gene (6 bases). Germline-derived CDR1 and CDR2 are MNHEY and SVGAGI. Trimming cost V 4 bases and J 8 bases, with 18 bases left between them. There are 16 residues in the CDR3. CDR3 bases: TGTGCCAGCAGTTCGCTAGTACAGGGAGGGGATTCACCCCTCCACTTT. This codes for CASSSLVQGGDSPLHF.

The chain joins TRBV5-6 to TRBJ1-2; the D gene is possibly TRBD1 (5 bases). V shed 4 bases and J shed 8 bases, with 21 bases lying between them. Per germline, CDR1 SGHDT and CDR2 YYEEEE. The CDR3 covers 15 residues. DNA of the CDR3: TGTGCCAGCAGCCGAAGGACATATGAAATGGGCGGCTACACCTTC. It codes for CASSRRTYEMGGYTF.